This TCR beta chain stems from a study of response to subunit inactivated influenza vaccine (dated by TCRdb to 2016 to 2019). Broadly, across the study: Deep quantitative profiling of the T cell receptor repertoire was used in the study to follow responses to a trivalent subunit inactivated influenza vaccine.

The library was made by RT-PCR. The sequencing machine was an Illumina HiSeq 2500. TCRdb cleaned the public reads at Q25 with fastp, built clones with MiXCR and kept in-frame beta chains. Entries that share a CDR3 protein sequence are merged under the most common genes and DNA. The sample data list roughly 650,000 distinct CDR3 sequences, and 12% to 15% of these were observed just once. The ten top clones hold 7.5% to 9% of the sample. A note on this clonotype: Its antigen target is currently unknown. It has no much larger one-base neighbor in the sample; base qualities were not kept.

Via the germline V gene, CDR1 is SNHLY and CDR2 FYNNEI. The CDR3 spans 14 residues, from the cysteine through the phenylalanine. The sequence is cut down to CDR3 DNA, 42 bases in frame from base 1. Compared with germline, V lacks 5 bases and J lacks 4 bases; bases without a gene match: 7. The investigation overall reported the following: According to the authors, only a limited number of new T cells may be recruited by each seasonal influenza vaccination.

This clonotype was obtained from a middle-aged man who received an inactivated influenza vaccine. Donor details come from another sample of the same person, matched by shared clones. The source was PBMCs from blood, collected less than 15 days before vaccination. This chain joins TRBV2 to TRBJ1-1; a stretch of 7 junction bases matches TRBD1. The CDR3 has the sequence CASSKDRVTTEAFF. In nucleotides, the sequence is TGTGCCAGCAGTAAAGACAGGGTAACCACTGAAGCTTTCTTT. The variable domain in full, with residues beyond the CDR3 obtained from the reference TRBV2 and TRBJ1-1 genes, is EPEVTQTPSHQVTQMGQEVILRCVPISNHLYFYWYRQILGQKVEFLVSFYNNEISEKSEIFDDQFSVERPDGSNFTLKIRSTKLEDSAMYFCASSKDRVTTEAFFGQGTRLTVV.